The next 32 T cell receptor beta chains were all read from a single sample in a study of blood T cell repertoires in COVID-19 (dated by TCRdb to about 2020). The method behind the library was the immunoSEQ multiplex PCR assay. The source is immuneACCESS, and TCRdb retained only in-frame sequences with V and J called. Part of the clones is not carried over; for the studies checked, unresolved V genes explain less than half of this, and the remainder is unexplained. In this sample the table shows about 180,000 clones, 70% to 80% of which occur a single time. Approximately 14% of the sample belongs to the ten largest clones. Sequenced sample: PBMCs or T cells enriched from blood (not recorded which). The receptors stem from a man aged 55-75 years who had been exposed to COVID-19.

The chain uses TRBV6-6 and TRBJ1-1; 9 nucleotides agree with TRBD1. CDR1 MNHNY and CDR2 SVGAGI come from the germline V gene (reference sequence). The trim removed 5 bases at V and 5 bases at J, leaving 9 bases unmatched. The CDR3 totals 15 residues. The CDR3 sequence is CASSTPQGAKTEAFF. The DNA for the CDR3 is TGTGCCAGCAGTACACCACAGGGGGCTAAAACTGAAGCTTTCTTT.

The chain joins TRBV7-8 to TRBJ1-4; D unclear. The V gene's germline CDR1 is SGHVS and CDR2 FQNEAQ. CDR3 length equals 15 residues. Trimming cost V 1 base and J 3 bases, with 9 bases left between them. The CDR3 spells CASSLVRTSNEKLFF. The CDR3 coding sequence is TGTGCCAGCAGCTTAGTGCGGACTTCTAATGAAAAACTGTTTTTT.

The chain uses TRBV11-3 and TRBJ2-7, with 8 bases matching TRBD1. The J segment lost 4 bases and the V segment lost 5 bases, leaving 10 bases of the junction unmatched. Germline V gives CDR1 SGHNT, CDR2 YENEEA. This CDR3 comprises 15 residues. The DNA of the CDR3 is TGTGCCAGCAGCGGCCCCGACAGGGGCCAATACGAGCAGTACTTC. Residues: CASSGPDRGQYEQYF.

A remark on this clone: The junction does not match germline at one end; this may be a read error. This chain links TRBV30 with TRBJ2-7; D call uncertain. Germline-derived CDR1 and CDR2 are GTSNPN and SVGIG (reference sequence). The CDR3 is 13 residues long. The CDR3 loop reads CAWSSLPQTERYF. In nucleotides, the CDR3 is TGTGCCTGGAGTTCCCTTCCGCAGACTGAGCGGTACTTC.

The J gene is TRBJ2-7, the V gene TRBV6-2 or TRBV6-3; 9 positions match TRBD1. Trimming removed 6 bases from V and 2 bases from J; junction bases left unmatched: 8. Germline lookup yields CDR1 MNHEY and CDR2 SVGEGT. The CDR3 is made up of 15 amino acids. CDR3 in amino acids: CASRYPGQGAYEQYF. The CDR3 DNA reads as TGTGCCAGCAGGTACCCGGGACAGGGAGCCTACGAGCAGTACTTC.

The chain combines TRBV3-1 (or the pseudogene TRBV3-2) with TRBJ1-2; 9 nucleotides match TRBD1. Trimming cost V 1 base and J 3 bases; bases outside gene matches: 3. Germline assignment: CDR1 LGHDT and CDR2 YNNKEL (reference sequence). CDR3 length: 15 amino acids. The CDR3 DNA reads as TGTGCCAGCAGCCAAGGGACAGGGGATCACTATGGCTACACCTTC. As protein: CASSQGTGDHYGYTF.

The V gene is TRBV6-5, the J gene TRBJ2-7, with no clear D. Trimming left V 4 bases short and J 3 bases short, with 4 bases between. The CDR3 is 11 residues long. Germline V gives CDR1 MNHEY, CDR2 SVGAGI. The CDR3 nucleotides are TGTGCCAGCAGTTCCTACTACGAGCAGTACTTC. It codes for CASSSYYEQYF.

This clone occurred a few times. The chain links TRBV25-1 to TRBJ2-3, with TRBD2 as a possible D gene (6 bases). V lost 1 base, J lost 2 bases, and 10 bases lay in between. The CDR3 extends over 15 amino acids. The V gene's germline CDR1 is MGHDK and CDR2 SYGVNS. The CDR3 sequence: CASSEWAGTTDTQYF. The CDR3, as DNA: TGTGCCAGCAGTGAATGGGCGGGGACCACAGATACGCAGTATTTT.

CDR3 in amino acids: CASSMDGVNTEAFF. For the CDR3, the DNA is TGCGCCAGCAGCATGGACGGAGTGAACACTGAAGCTTTCTTT. The rearrangement links TRBV5-1 to TRBJ1-1, with D hard to call. V lost 4 bases and J 0 bases, leaving 10 bases between the germline ends. The germline V gene has CDR1 SGHRS and CDR2 YFSETQ. The CDR3 sequence is 14 residues long.

The CDR3 is CASSEALYGYTF. The CDR3, as DNA: TGTGCCAGCAGTGAAGCCCTCTATGGCTACACCTTC. The J gene is TRBJ1-2, the V gene TRBV6-1, with D hard to call. V dropped 0 bases and J dropped 4 bases, with 3 bases sitting between them. The CDR3 covers 12 residues. Germline lookup yields CDR1 MNHNS and CDR2 SASEGT.

This chain connects TRBV2 to TRBJ2-2; a possible D gene is TRBD2 (6 bases). This CDR3 spans 15 amino acids. Germline CDR1 reads SNHLY; CDR2 reads FYNNEI. V was pared by 5 bases and J by 2 bases, with 12 bases between. The CDR3 bases are TGTGCCAGCAGTCCGGGACTTTTCAACACCGGGGAGCTGTTTTTT. Translated: CASSPGLFNTGELFF.

V is TRBV19 and J is TRBJ1-1; 8 nucleotides agree with TRBD1. V was clipped by 6 bases and J by 4 bases; unmatched bases: 16. Germline values: CDR1 LNHDA, CDR2 SQIVND (reference sequence). This CDR3 has 17 amino acids. The CDR3 region is CASRSGLQGARGTEAFF. CDR3 DNA sequence: TGTGCCAGTAGATCCGGACTTCAGGGGGCGCGCGGCACTGAAGCTTTCTTT.

This rearrangement joins TRBV19 to TRBJ2-1; 12 nucleotides align to TRBD2. Trimming took 5 bases from V and 8 from J; bases not matched to a gene: 7. Germline values: CDR1 LNHDA, CDR2 SQIVND (reference sequence). The CDR3 spans 15 residues. The CDR3 nucleotides read TGTGCCAGTAGTGTTACTAGCGGGAGGAAGGATGAGCAGTTCTTC. The encoded protein is CASSVTSGRKDEQFF.

The rearrangement joins TRBV7-2 to TRBJ2-7; 10 bases agree with TRBD2. Germline assignment: CDR1 SGHTA and CDR2 FQGNSA. CDR3 size: 15 residues. The V and J ends lost 4 bases and 2 bases, in that order; junction bases with no gene match: 5. CDR3 loop: CASSSGAGGPYEQYF. In DNA, the CDR3 is TGTGCCAGCAGCTCTGGAGCGGGAGGGCCCTACGAGCAGTACTTC.

The chain uses TRBV19 and TRBJ2-4; TRBD2 agrees at 14 bases. J lost 6 bases, V lost 4 bases, and 11 bases had no gene match. Germline V CDR1 and CDR2: LNHDA, SQIVND (reference sequence). The CDR3 runs 18 residues. The CDR3 spells CASSTLKTSGRGINIQYF. In DNA, the CDR3 is TGTGCCAGTAGTACCCTTAAGACTAGCGGGAGGGGTATAAACATTCAGTACTTC.

The rearrangement uses TRBV10-3 and TRBJ2-7, with D uncertain. There are 12 residues in the CDR3. The V gene's germline CDR1 is ENHRY and CDR2 SYGVKD. The V gene lost 6 bases and the J gene lost 4 bases, with 10 bases spanning the gap. The CDR3 loop reads CAISAISYEQYF. In DNA, the CDR3 is TGTGCCATCAGCGCGATATCGTACGAGCAGTACTTC.

This clone has just a few counts. The CDR3: CASSSDRAGEQYF. For the CDR3, the DNA is TGTGCCAGTAGTTCGGACAGGGCGGGTGAGCAGTACTTC. The chain uses TRBV19 and TRBJ2-7, with 8 bases that match TRBD1. The J segment lost 7 bases and the V segment lost 5 bases, leaving 7 bases of the junction unmatched. This CDR3 has 13 residues. The germline V gene has CDR1 LNHDA and CDR2 SQIVND (reference sequence). The full variable domain, in which reference TRBV19 and TRBJ2-7 provide the parts outside the CDR3, is DGGITQSPKYLFRKEGQNVTLSCEQNLNHDAMYWYRQDPGQGLRLIYYSQIVNDFQKGDIAEGYSVSREKKESFPLTVTSAQKNPTAFYLCASSSDRAGEQYFGPGTRLTVT.

DNA of the CDR3: TGCAGCGTTATCGGACAGGGGACGATCGGGGAGCTGTTTTTT. This encodes CSVIGQGTIGELFF. The chain combines TRBV29-1 with TRBJ2-2, with 9 bases matching TRBD1. Germline lookup yields CDR1 SQVTM and CDR2 ANQGSEA. The CDR3 covers 14 residues. V shed 5 bases, J shed 7 bases, and the junction held 8 bases outside the gene matches.

The rearrangement links TRBV23-1 to TRBJ1-6, with D possibly being TRBD1 (5 bases). TRBV23-1 is flagged as an ORF with uncertain function. V lost 4 bases to trimming and J lost 9 bases, with 22 bases between them. The CDR3 has 17 amino acids. CDR3 coding DNA: TGCGCCAGCAGTCCCCTCTCCTGGGGGGAGCCGGGTTCACCCCTCCACTTT. This encodes CASSPLSWGEPGSPLHF.

V and J are TRBV24-1 and TRBJ2-5; the match to TRBD1 covers 8 bases. After removal of 6 bases from V and 5 bases from J, the junction contained 7 bases not matched to a gene. Germline V gene lookup returns CDR1 KGHDR and CDR2 SFDVKD. This CDR3 region has 14 residues. In DNA form, the CDR3 reads TGTGCCACCAGTAAGACAGGGGATTGGGAGACCCAGTACTTC. This gives the protein CATSKTGDWETQYF.

The J gene is TRBJ1-3, the V gene TRBV19, with 11 bases lining up with TRBD1. Per germline, CDR1 LNHDA and CDR2 SQIVND (reference sequence). CDR3 size: 14 residues. V lost 3 bases to trimming and J lost 8 bases; unmatched junction nucleotides: 3. This CDR3 is CASSIGQGADTIYF. In DNA, the CDR3 is TGTGCCAGTAGTATCGGACAGGGGGCGGACACCATATATTTT.

V and J are TRBV28 and TRBJ1-5; 7 bases are shared with TRBD1. This CDR3 has 15 amino acids. The germline CDR1 and CDR2 sequences are MDHEN and SYDVKM. The V gene end was trimmed by 5 bases and the J gene end by 7 bases; junction bases not matched to a gene: 11. The CDR3 nucleotides read TGTGCCAGCAGTCCCCCGACAGGGAATAGGCAGCCCCAGCATTTT. Its protein product is CASSPPTGNRQPQHF.

The chain is built from TRBV9 and TRBJ2-3, with D possibly being TRBD2 (6 bases). Germline V CDR1 and CDR2: SGDLS, YYNGEE. The germline V and J ends were trimmed by 3 bases and 8 bases, with 13 bases remaining between them. The CDR3 extends over 13 amino acids. The CDR3 sequence is CASSATPGSTQYF. CDR3 in DNA: TGTGCCAGCAGCGCGACCCCCGGGAGTACGCAGTATTTT.

This chain uses TRBV7-2 with TRBJ1-5; TRBD1 matches at 7 bases. Trimming at V came to 8 bases and at J to 2 bases, leaving 6 bases not matched to a gene. Germline loops: CDR1 SGHTA, CDR2 FQGNSA. The CDR3 extends over 14 amino acids. The CDR3 sequence is CASGDRAGNQPQHF. The CDR3, as DNA: TGTGCCAGCGGTGACAGGGCTGGCAATCAGCCCCAGCATTTT.

The rearrangement uses TRBV19 and TRBJ2-1; 8 positions agree with TRBD1. The CDR3 is 16 residues long. V trimming: 4 bases; J trimming: 4 bases; junction bases outside the gene matches: 9. From germline, CDR1 is LNHDA and CDR2 SQIVND (reference sequence). CDR3 loop: CASSTMTGVVYNEQFF. The CDR3 bases are TGTGCCAGTAGTACGATGACAGGGGTAGTTTACAATGAGCAGTTCTTC.

This clone was counted between two and nine times. The genes are TRBV6-5 and TRBJ2-1; TRBD2 matches at 9 bases. The V and J ends lost 5 bases and 10 bases, in that order; junction bases with no gene match: 3. This CDR3 is 12 amino acids long. Germline values: CDR1 MNHEY, CDR2 SVGAGI. CDR3 coding DNA: TGTGCCAGCAGTCCTAGCGGGGTAGAGCAGTTCTTC. Its translation is CASSPSGVEQFF.

CDR3 in amino acids: CARNKVVAGGPGLRGTDTQYF. For the CDR3, the DNA is TGTGCCAGAAATAAGGTAGTAGCGGGAGGGCCGGGATTGAGGGGCACAGATACGCAGTATTTT. The chain employs TRBV9 and TRBJ2-3, with TRBD2 identical over 11 bases. V shed 8 bases and J 1 base; nucleotides not matched to a gene: 24. Germline V CDR1 and CDR2: SGDLS, YYNGEE. This CDR3 is 21 amino acids long.

This rearrangement joins TRBV21-1 to TRBJ1-6; the table's TRBD1 call for D was not verified on the DNA. TRBV21-1 is designated a pseudogene. The CDR3 loop spans 15 amino acids. The CDR3 DNA reads TGTGCCAGCAGCGTGAACAGGGGGGGCGATTCACCCCTCCACTTT. Translated, it gives CASSVNRGGDSPLHF.

This rearrangement joins TRBV5-1 to TRBJ1-4, with 8 bases that match TRBD1. The CDR3 is made up of 16 amino acids. Germline V CDR1 and CDR2: SGHRS, YFSETQ. After removal of 4 bases from V and 7 bases from J, the junction contained 12 bases not matched to a gene. The CDR3 DNA reads as TGCGCCAGCAGCCCACACCTCGGGACAGGTCTTGAAAAACTGTTTTTT. This gives the protein CASSPHLGTGLEKLFF.

This CDR3 reads CASSSRQGNAYGYTF. The DNA of the CDR3 is TGTGCCAGCAGTTCCCGACAGGGGAACGCTTATGGCTACACCTTC. The rearrangement uses TRBV6-5 and TRBJ1-2; 8 nucleotides agree with TRBD1. The CDR3 totals 15 residues. In germline, CDR1 is MNHEY, CDR2 SVGAGI. V lost 4 bases to trimming and J lost 5 bases; unmatched junction nucleotides: 9.

This clone occurred a few times. The rearrangement links TRBV29-1 to TRBJ1-2, with 8 bases fitting TRBD1. Germline CDR1 reads SQVTM; CDR2 reads ANQGSEA. CDR3 size: 12 residues. The CDR3 DNA follows: TGCAGTGGGACGGACAGGGAAGGTGGCTACACCTTC. This sequence encodes CSGTDREGGYTF.

V usage is TRBV7-2 and J usage is TRBJ1-5, with unresolved D. The CDR3 is 16 amino acids. Between the trimmed V and J ends, which lost 5 bases and 2 bases, there was a span of 16 bases. Germline-derived CDR1 and CDR2 are SGHTA and FQGNSA. In DNA, the CDR3 is TGTGCCAGCAGCCCCCCGGGAGGGATCGGCAATCAGCCCCAGCATTTT. Protein product: CASSPPGGIGNQPQHF.